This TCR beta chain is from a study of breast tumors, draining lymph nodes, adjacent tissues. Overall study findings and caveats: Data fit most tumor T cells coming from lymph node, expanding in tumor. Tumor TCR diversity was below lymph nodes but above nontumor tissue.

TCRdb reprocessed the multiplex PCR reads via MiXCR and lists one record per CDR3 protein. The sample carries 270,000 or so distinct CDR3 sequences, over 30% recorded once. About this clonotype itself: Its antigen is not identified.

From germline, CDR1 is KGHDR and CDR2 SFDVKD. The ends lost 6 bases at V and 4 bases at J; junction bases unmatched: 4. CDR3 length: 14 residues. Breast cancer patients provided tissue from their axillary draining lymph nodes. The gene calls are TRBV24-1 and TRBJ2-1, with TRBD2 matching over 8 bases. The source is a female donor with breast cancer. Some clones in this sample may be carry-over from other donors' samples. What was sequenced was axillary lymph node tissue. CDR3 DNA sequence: TGTGCCACCAGTCGGCGGGAGGTATACAATGAGCAGTTCTTC. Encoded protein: CATSRREVYNEQFF.